The sequence of this T cell receptor beta chain was determined in a study of blood T cell repertoires in COVID-19. Study summary: The United States, Italy and Spain supplied acute and convalescent COVID-19 samples. Nucleic acid was either cDNA or gDNA, and it came from T cells, B-cell-depleted T cells, or PBMCs.

J gave up 2 bases and V 2 bases, and 2 bases lay outside the gene matches. The CDR3 is 15 amino acids. CDR1 is MDHEN, CDR2 SYDVKM, per germline. Under the authors' procedure: Reference gene primer amplification gave estimated nucleated cell counts. Assay used: immunoSEQ multiplex PCR; TCRdb lists only in-frame clones, some missing. The D gene and trimming were derived from the DNA, and the V and J assignments and clone size from that table. The data hold about 230,000 clones, with roughly 83% observed a single time. The chain is built from TRBV28 and TRBJ2-1, with 8 positions matching TRBD2. The sample was peripheral blood. This clonotype originated in a woman aged 65 to 85 with active or convalescent COVID-19. CDR3 residues: CASSLAGGPYNEQFF. The CDR3 nucleotides read TGTGCCAGCAGTTTAGCGGGGGGCCCCTACAATGAGCAGTTCTTC.